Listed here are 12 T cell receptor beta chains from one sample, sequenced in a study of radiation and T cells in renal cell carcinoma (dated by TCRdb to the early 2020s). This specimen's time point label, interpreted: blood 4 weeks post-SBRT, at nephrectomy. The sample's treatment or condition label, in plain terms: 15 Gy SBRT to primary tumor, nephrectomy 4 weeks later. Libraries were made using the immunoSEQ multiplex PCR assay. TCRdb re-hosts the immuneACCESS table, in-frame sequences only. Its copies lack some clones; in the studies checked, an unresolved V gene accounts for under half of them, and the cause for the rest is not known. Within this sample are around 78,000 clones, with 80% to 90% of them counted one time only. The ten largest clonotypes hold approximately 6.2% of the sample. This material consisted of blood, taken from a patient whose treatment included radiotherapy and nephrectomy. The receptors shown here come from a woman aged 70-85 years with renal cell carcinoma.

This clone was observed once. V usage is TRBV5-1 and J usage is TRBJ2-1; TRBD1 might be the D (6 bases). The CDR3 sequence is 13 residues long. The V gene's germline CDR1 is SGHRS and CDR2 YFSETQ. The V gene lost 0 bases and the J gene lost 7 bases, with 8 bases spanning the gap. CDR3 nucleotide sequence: TGCGCCAGCAGCTTGGGGACAGTTAATGAGCAGTTCTTC. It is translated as CASSLGTVNEQFF.

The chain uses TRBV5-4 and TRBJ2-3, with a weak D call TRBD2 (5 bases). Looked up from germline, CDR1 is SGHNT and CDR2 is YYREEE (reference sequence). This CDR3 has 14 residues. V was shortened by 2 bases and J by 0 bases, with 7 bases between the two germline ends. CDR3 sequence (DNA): TGTGCCAGCAGCTTAGACTATAGCACAGATACGCAGTATTTT. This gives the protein CASSLDYSTDTQYF. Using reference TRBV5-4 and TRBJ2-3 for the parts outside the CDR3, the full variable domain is ETGVTQSPTHLIKTRGQQVTLRCSSQSGHNTVSWYQQALGQGPQFIFQYYREEENGRGNFPPRFSGLQFPNYSSELNVNALELDDSALYLCASSLDYSTDTQYFGPGTRLTVL.

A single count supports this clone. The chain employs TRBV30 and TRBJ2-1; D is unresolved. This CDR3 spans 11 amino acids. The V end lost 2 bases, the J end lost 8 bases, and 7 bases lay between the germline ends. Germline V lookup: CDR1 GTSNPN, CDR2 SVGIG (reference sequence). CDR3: CAWSRGYEQFF. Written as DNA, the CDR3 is TGTGCCTGGAGTAGAGGCTATGAGCAGTTCTTC.

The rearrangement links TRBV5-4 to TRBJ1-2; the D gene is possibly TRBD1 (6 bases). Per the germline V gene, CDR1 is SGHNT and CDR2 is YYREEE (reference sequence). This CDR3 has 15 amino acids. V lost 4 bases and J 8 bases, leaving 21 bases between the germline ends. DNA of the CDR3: TGTGCCAGCAGCCACCCCCGGGGGGCGCGGAACGGCTACACCTTC. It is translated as CASSHPRGARNGYTF.

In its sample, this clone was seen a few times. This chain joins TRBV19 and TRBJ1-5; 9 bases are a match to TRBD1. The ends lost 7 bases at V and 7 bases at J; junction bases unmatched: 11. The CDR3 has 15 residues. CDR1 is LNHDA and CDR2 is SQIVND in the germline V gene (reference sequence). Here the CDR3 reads CASTVTGTGKQPQHF. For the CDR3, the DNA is TGTGCCAGTACCGTAACCGGGACAGGGAAACAGCCCCAGCATTTT.

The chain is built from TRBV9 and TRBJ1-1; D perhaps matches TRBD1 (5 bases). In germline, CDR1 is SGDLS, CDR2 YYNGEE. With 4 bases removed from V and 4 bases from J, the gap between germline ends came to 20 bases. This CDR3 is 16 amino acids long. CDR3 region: CASSPQRPGGTTEAFF. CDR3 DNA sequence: TGTGCCAGCAGCCCGCAGAGGCCGGGGGGGACCACTGAAGCTTTCTTT. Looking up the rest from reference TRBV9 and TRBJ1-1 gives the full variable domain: DSGVTQTPKHLITATGQRVTLRCSPRSGDLSVYWYQQSLDQGLQFLIQYYNGEERAKGNILERFSAQQFPDLHSELNLSSLELGDSALYFCASSPQRPGGTTEAFFGQGTRLTVV.

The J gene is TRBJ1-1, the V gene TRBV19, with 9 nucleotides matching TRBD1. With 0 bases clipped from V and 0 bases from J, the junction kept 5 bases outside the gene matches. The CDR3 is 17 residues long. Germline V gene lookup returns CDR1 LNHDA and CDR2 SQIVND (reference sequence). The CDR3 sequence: CASSIDTGTGMNTEAFF. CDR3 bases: TGTGCCAGTAGTATAGACACCGGGACAGGGATGAACACTGAAGCTTTCTTT.

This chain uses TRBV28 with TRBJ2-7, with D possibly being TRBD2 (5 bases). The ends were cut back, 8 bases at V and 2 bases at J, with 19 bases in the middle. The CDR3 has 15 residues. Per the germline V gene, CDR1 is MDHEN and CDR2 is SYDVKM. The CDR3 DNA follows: TGTGCCAGCCGACCCGAGGAGGCCGTAGCCTACGAGCAGTACTTC. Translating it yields CASRPEEAVAYEQYF.

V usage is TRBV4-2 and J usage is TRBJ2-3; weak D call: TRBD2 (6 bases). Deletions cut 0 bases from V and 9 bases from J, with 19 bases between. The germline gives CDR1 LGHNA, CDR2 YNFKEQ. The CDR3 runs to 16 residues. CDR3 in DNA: TGTGCCAGCAGCCAAGAGGGAGGCCCAGACCCTGGGACGCAGTATTTT. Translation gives CASSQEGGPDPGTQYF.

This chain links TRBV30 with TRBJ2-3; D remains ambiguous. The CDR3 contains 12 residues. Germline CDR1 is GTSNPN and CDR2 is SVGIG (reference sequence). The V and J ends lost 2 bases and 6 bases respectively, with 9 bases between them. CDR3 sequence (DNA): TGTGCCTGGAGTACACGGATTGATACGCAGTATTTT. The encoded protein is CAWSTRIDTQYF.

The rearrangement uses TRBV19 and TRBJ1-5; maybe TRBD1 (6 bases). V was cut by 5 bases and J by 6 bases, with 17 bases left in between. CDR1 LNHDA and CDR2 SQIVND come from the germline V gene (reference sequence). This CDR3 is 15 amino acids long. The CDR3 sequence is CASSSQGGGPQPQHF. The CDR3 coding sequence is TGTGCCAGTAGTTCACAGGGTGGGGGCCCTCAGCCCCAGCATTTT.

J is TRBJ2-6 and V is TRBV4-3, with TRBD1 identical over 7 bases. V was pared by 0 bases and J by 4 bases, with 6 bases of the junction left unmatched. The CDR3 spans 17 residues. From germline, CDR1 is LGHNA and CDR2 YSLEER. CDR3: CASSQDPTGVGANVLTF. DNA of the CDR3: TGCGCCAGCAGCCAAGATCCCACAGGGGTCGGGGCCAACGTCCTGACTTTC.